This T cell receptor beta chain was identified in a study of glioma-infiltrating T cells listed by TCRdb under 2016. With regard to the full study: Glioma tissue, non-neoplastic brain tissue and matched peripheral blood mononuclear cells were used as sources from which TCR alpha- and beta-chain repertoires were sequenced. Each tissue-infiltrating repertoire was compared with the same patient's peripheral blood repertoire to measure divergence between tissue and blood T-cell populations. The paired cohort comprised three low-grade glioma patients, roughly 8 primary glioblastoma patients and three non-glioma patients contributing non-neoplastic brain tissue. Findings and caveats that apply to the study as a whole: Tissue and blood shared very few CDR3 sequences, a result attributed to high CDR3 diversity and limited sampling. VJ-independent divergence between tissue and blood was below expectation in non-neoplastic patients but above expectation in all gliomas, especially low-grade gliomas. Group comparisons were based on small numbers of patients: three non-neoplastic, three low-grade glioma and eight or nine glioblastoma patients.

This clonotype came up a few times. What antigen it recognizes has not been identified. Base quality data are lacking; no much larger clone is found one base away. The CDR3 holds 17 amino acids from the cysteine to the phenylalanine. Here the CDR3 DNA is all that survives: 51 bases in frame from base 1. V lost 1 base and J lost 2 bases, and the count of bases not matched to a germline gene is 7. The germline V gene (reference sequence) supplies CDR1 LNHDA and CDR2 SQIVND. TCR alpha and beta CDR3 regions were amplified with the iRepertoire nested amplicon-rescue multiplex PCR (arm-PCR) platform from RNA. The input for one-step reverse transcription and amplification was roughly 100-450 ng of either tissue mRNA or PBMC total RNA. Following bead purification, Illumina adapters were added by a secondary multiplex PCR, and the libraries were gel-purified between 200 and 400 bp. Libraries carried internal 6-nucleotide barcodes used for demultiplexing. Sequencing of the libraries was done on an Illumina MiSeq using 2x220 or 2x250 nucleotide paired-end reads. In the authors' own workflow: Paired reads were merged using FLASH 1.2.11 and aligned with BWA-MEM to the GRCh37 human genome, and TRA and TRB reads were then extracted. V and J assignment used an IMGT-derived reference of cassette sequences and CDR3 motifs that included pseudogenes. Reads were translated in three frames, and productive CDR3s were defined as those with a C...FGXG motif and no stop codons. A clonotype was defined as a unique combination of a V-J cassette pair and a CDR3 amino acid sequence. Filtering of reads was based on Hamming distance, with the threshold set by the sequence error rate of each sample in mapped regions. TCRdb redid the processing of the public reads, applying fastp at Q25 and MiXCR, and retained in-frame beta chains. Entries are consolidated by CDR3 protein sequence, retaining the most common genes and DNA. These V and J calls originate from TCRdb's pipeline instead of the authors' own analysis. This sample has 84,000 or so distinct CDR3 sequences in its table, and about 25% of those were observed once. The top ten constitute over 5% of the sample.

The sequencing sample was made of glioma tissue, nonneoplastic brain tissue, or PBMCs (not recorded which). The clonotype originates from a human donor with low-grade glioma or glioblastoma, undergoing nonglioma brain surgery, or in good health (not recorded which). In this chain, TRBV19 is recombined with TRBJ2-5; 10 central nucleotides agree with TRBD2. The nucleotide sequence is TGTGCCAGTAGTATAGTTCCTAGCGGGAGCAGGCAAGAGACCCAGTACTTC. This gives the protein CASSIVPSGSRQETQYF. This CDR3, with the reference TRBV19 and TRBJ2-5 proteins standing in past its ends, gives the full variable domain DGGITQSPKYLFRKEGQNVTLSCEQNLNHDAMYWYRQDPGQGLRLIYYSQIVNDFQKGDIAEGYSVSREKKESFPLTVTSAQKNPTAFYLCASSIVPSGSRQETQYFGPGTRLLVL.